The T cell receptor (beta chain) under discussion was sequenced for a study of post-analysis software for immune sequencing data (dated by TCRdb to 2015 to 2017). Study-wide context: Relapsing-remitting, secondary progressive and progressive-relapsing multiple sclerosis were recorded as disease courses, and subtype annotation was lacking for some patients. A subset of samples was prepared in parallel using single-end sample barcoding, then pooled and co-amplified after Illumina adapter ligation. The patient repertoires were set against about 12 previously published healthy control repertoires from donors whose ages ranged from 6 to 25 years. What the research found in general, with its limitations: The control group was slightly older than the multiple sclerosis patient group. Strong co-clustering of samples prepared in the same batch was shown by direct clustering with F measure, prompting a batch-effect correction. Roughly 5 TRBV segments, including TRBV5-6, TRBV5-1 and TRBV20-1, were significantly more frequent in patients than controls. Normalized Chao1 diversity was significantly lower in multiple sclerosis patients than controls, suggesting substantial peripheral T-cell clonal expansion.

The junction shows trimming of 1 base on V and 6 bases on J, and the gene matches do not reach 8 bases of it. CDR1 and CDR2 (LGHDT, YNNKEL) derive from the germline V gene (reference sequence). The CDR3 numbers 16 residues from cysteine through phenylalanine. The entry retains the CDR3 DNA only, 48 bases that are in frame from base 1. This clonotype appeared a few times. Its antigen is currently not known. No much larger clonotype is one base removed from it; base qualities were not supplied. The library relied on PCR. Sequenced on an Illumina HiSeq 2500. Unique molecular identifiers were incorporated into TCR beta cDNA libraries to reduce PCR and sequencing biases. Per 1 to 10 million input T cells, approximately 500,000 cDNA molecules were obtained, such that each molecule approximated one T cell. Patient libraries were prepared and sequenced with the same protocol used for the earlier healthy control dataset. Within a given batch, samples were prepared together, multiplexed and sequenced on the same HiSeq lane. The authors' pipeline ran thus. Raw barcoded reads were processed with MIGEC, discarding single-read molecular identifier groups before consensus assembly and CDR3 extraction. VDJtools was used for post-analysis of the clonotype tables, and diversity was normalized by down-sampling every dataset to the size of the smallest sample. To correct batch-related cross-sample contamination, repertoire overlap clustering matched CDR3 amino acid sequences but not nucleotide sequences. The public sequencing data were trimmed at Q25 with fastp and processed into clonotypes with MiXCR by TCRdb, which kept only in-frame beta chains. Identical CDR3 proteins give one entry, which carries the most common genes and DNA. The V and J calls and clone size come from TCRdb's table, not from the authors' own analysis. Within this sample are 820,000 or so distinct CDR3 sequences, with roughly 58% of them counted one time only. The ten largest clones take up 4.6% of the sample.

To demonstrate the VDJtools post-analysis software, TCR beta repertoires were profiled from the peripheral blood of some 12 young patients with multiple sclerosis. Multiple sclerosis patients were children and adolescents aged roughly 6 to 16 years. This sequence originates from a girl aged 10 to 17 with multiple sclerosis. Sequenced material: blood. Recombination linked TRBV3-1 to TRBJ2-4; TRBD2 aligns with 8 central bases. The DNA is as follows: TGTGCCAGCAGCCAAGCTCTCAACCTAGCGGGAAACATTCAGTACTTC. It specifies CASSQALNLAGNIQYF.